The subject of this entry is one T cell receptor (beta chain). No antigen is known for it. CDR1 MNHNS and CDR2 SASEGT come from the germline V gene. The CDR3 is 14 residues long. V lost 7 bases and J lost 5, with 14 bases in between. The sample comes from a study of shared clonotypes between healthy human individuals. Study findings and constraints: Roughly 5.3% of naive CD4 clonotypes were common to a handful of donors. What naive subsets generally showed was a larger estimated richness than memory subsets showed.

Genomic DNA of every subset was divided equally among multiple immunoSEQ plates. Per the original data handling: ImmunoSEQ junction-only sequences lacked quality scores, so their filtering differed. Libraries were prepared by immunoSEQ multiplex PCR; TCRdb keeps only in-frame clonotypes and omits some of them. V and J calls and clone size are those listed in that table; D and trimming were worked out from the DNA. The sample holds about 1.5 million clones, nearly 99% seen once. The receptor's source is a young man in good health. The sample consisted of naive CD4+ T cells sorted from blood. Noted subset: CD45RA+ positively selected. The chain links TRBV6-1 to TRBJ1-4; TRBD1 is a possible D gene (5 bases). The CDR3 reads CASKRGSMNEKLFF. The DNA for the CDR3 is TGTGCCAGCAAAAGGGGATCTATGAATGAAAAACTGTTTTTT.